These 29 T cell receptor beta chains came from one sample sequenced in a study of Ad26.COV2.S vaccination and SARS-CoV-2 variants. Stated treatment: roughly 20 received Ad26.COV2.S at low or high dose, single or two shots; 5 received placebo; per-sample allocation not given. Day 63 after the first injection of vaccine or placebo was the sampling time. Using immunoSEQ multiplex PCR, the repertoire was profiled, and TCRdb retains in-frame clones only, with some absent. The repertoire includes 350,000 to 500,000 clones, approximately 90% of them detected once, and 12% sits in the top ten. The sequencing used peripheral blood, collected in a trial of Ad26.COV2.S vaccine versus placebo. Receptors originate from a person between 18 and 60 years old who received the Ad26.COV2.S COVID-19 vaccine or a placebo.

The CDR3 DNA reads as TGTGCCAGCAGCTTCCCGGGCGTCCCACCCTACGAGCAGTACTTC. It codes for CASSFPGVPPYEQYF. The chain recombines TRBV7-8 with TRBJ2-7; the D is unclear. The CDR3 runs 15 residues. V lost 3 bases, J lost 2 bases, and 14 bases lay in between. Germline CDR1 and CDR2: SGHVS and FQNEAQ.

This clone turned up a few times. The chain links TRBV5-4 to TRBJ1-1; D remains ambiguous. The germline V gene has CDR1 SGHNT and CDR2 YYREEE (reference sequence). With 0 bases removed from V and 1 base from J, the gap between germline ends came to 7 bases. The CDR3 sequence is 14 residues long. As DNA, the CDR3 is TGTGCCAGCAGCTTGGCCTACAAGAACACTGAAGCTTTCTTT. Translating gives CASSLAYKNTEAFF.

The V gene is TRBV7-2, the J gene TRBJ1-1; D uncertain. CDR1 is SGHTA, CDR2 FQGNSA, per germline. V was trimmed by 1 base and J by 1 base, leaving 10 bases between them. This CDR3 has 15 amino acids. CDR3 in amino acids: CASSLVGRPNTEAFF. The CDR3 region has the DNA TGTGCCAGCAGCTTAGTAGGGAGACCGAACACTGAAGCTTTCTTT.

The chain joins TRBV9 to TRBJ1-3, with D possibly TRBD1 on 6 matching bases. In germline, CDR1 is SGDLS, CDR2 YYNGEE. The V end was cut by 4 bases, the J end by 10 bases, with 15 bases between. This CDR3 is 13 amino acids long. The CDR3 nucleotides read TGTGCCAGCAGCACCCGTTTGGGGGCGACCATATATTTT. Protein product: CASSTRLGATIYF.

This chain connects TRBV7-8 to TRBJ1-2, with D unresolved. V was clipped by 4 bases and J by 3 bases, with 15 bases between them. This CDR3 contains 15 residues. Germline loops: CDR1 SGHVS, CDR2 FQNEAQ. CDR3 sequence (DNA): TGTGCCAGCAGCTCGCCCGCACAAGGATACTATGGCTACACCTTC. Encoded protein: CASSSPAQGYYGYTF.

This sequence joins TRBV4-1 and TRBJ2-7; 9 positions agree with TRBD2. V trimming: 1 base; J trimming: 5 bases; junction bases outside the gene matches: 12. Germline V gene sequence: CDR1 MGHRA, CDR2 YSYEKL. The CDR3 has 17 residues. The CDR3 nucleotides are TGCGCCAGCAGCCAAGTACGGGTCGGACTAGCGACGAACGAGCAGTACTTC. Its protein is CASSQVRVGLATNEQYF.

Only a few counts were recorded for this clone. The gene calls are TRBV7-8 and TRBJ2-2; 10 positions agree with TRBD2. The length of the CDR3 is 15 residues. CDR1 is SGHVS and CDR2 is FQNEAQ in the germline V gene. Unmatched junction bases numbered 3, after V lost 2 bases and J lost 6 bases. The CDR3 nucleotides are TGTGCCAGCAGCTTAACCCTAGCGGGAGCCGGGGAGCTGTTTTTT. Amino acid sequence: CASSLTLAGAGELFF.

This clone occurred once. The chain employs TRBV7-2 and TRBJ2-3, with D hard to call. The V and J ends lost 2 bases and 4 bases respectively, with 7 bases between them. This CDR3 has 13 residues. Germline values: CDR1 SGHTA, CDR2 FQGNSA. The CDR3 reads CASSLQASDTQYF. The CDR3 DNA follows: TGTGCCAGCAGCTTACAGGCCTCAGATACGCAGTATTTT.

The chain couples TRBV19 to TRBJ2-1; 12 positions agree with TRBD2. Trimming at V came to 5 bases and at J to 0 bases, leaving 5 bases not matched to a gene. Germline V gene lookup returns CDR1 LNHDA and CDR2 SQIVND (reference sequence). This CDR3 spans 17 amino acids. CDR3 residues: CASSVTSGRSSYNEQFF. Written as DNA, the CDR3 is TGTGCCAGTAGTGTTACTAGCGGGAGGAGCTCCTACAATGAGCAGTTCTTC.

This sequence joins TRBV30 and TRBJ2-5; 7 positions agree with TRBD1. From germline, CDR1 is GTSNPN and CDR2 SVGIG (reference sequence). The CDR3 covers 14 residues. J lost 1 base, V lost 8 bases, and 10 bases had no gene match. DNA for the CDR3: TGTGCCGGAGCTCAGACAGGGCTCCAAGAGACCCAGTACTTC. This codes for CAGAQTGLQETQYF.

The chain recombines TRBV5-4 with TRBJ2-7; possibly TRBD2 for D (6 bases). V shed 1 base and J shed 4 bases, with 12 bases lying between them. The germline gives CDR1 SGHNT, CDR2 YYREEE (reference sequence). This CDR3 is built from 14 residues. The CDR3 sequence: CASSLRDSVYEQYF. CDR3 bases: TGTGCCAGCAGCTTGAGGGACTCGGTTTACGAGCAGTACTTC.

This clone was recorded only once. The rearrangement uses TRBV3-1 (or the pseudogene TRBV3-2) and TRBJ1-6, with D hard to call. Germline CDR1 and CDR2: LGHDT and YNNKEL (reference sequence). V gave up 4 bases and J gave up 7 bases, with 11 bases separating them. The CDR3 runs to 14 residues. For the CDR3, the DNA is TGTGCCAGCAGCCCACAGTCCTTCAATTCACCCCTCCACTTT. This sequence encodes CASSPQSFNSPLHF.

This chain links TRBV18 with TRBJ1-1, with D possibly matching TRBD1 (6 bases). The CDR3 loop spans 13 amino acids. V lost 3 bases and J 11 bases, leaving 16 bases between the germline ends. Germline V gene lookup returns CDR1 KGHSH and CDR2 LQKENI. CDR3 amino acids: CASSPPEGGRAFF. In DNA form, the CDR3 reads TGTGCCAGCTCACCCCCGGAGGGGGGGAGGGCTTTCTTT.

CDR3 coding DNA: TGTGCCTGGAGTGTACTGCGCACATTGAGCTCTGGGGCCAACGTCCTGACTTTC. Protein: CAWSVLRTLSSGANVLTF. This chain uses TRBV30 with TRBJ2-6; D gene unclear. V was shortened by 0 bases and J by 0 bases, with 15 bases between the two germline ends. This CDR3 comprises 18 residues. Germline-derived CDR1 and CDR2 are GTSNPN and SVGIG (reference sequence).

The V and J genes are TRBV4-1 and TRBJ2-3, with TRBD2 identical over 12 bases. Trimming took 2 bases from V and 3 from J; bases not matched to a gene: 3. Germline CDR1 and CDR2: MGHRA and YSYEKL. The CDR3 is 16 residues long. The DNA of the CDR3 is TGCGCCAGCAGCCAACTAGCGGGAGGGCCTACAGATACGCAGTATTTT. Amino acids: CASSQLAGGPTDTQYF.

The chain couples TRBV28 to TRBJ1-6; D call uncertain. The CDR3 runs 15 residues. Trimming took 4 bases from V and 10 from J, leaving 17 bases between them. Germline assignment: CDR1 MDHEN and CDR2 SYDVKM. CDR3 loop: CASSSAGRKGSPLHF. CDR3 DNA: TGTGCCAGCAGTTCGGCGGGGAGGAAAGGATCACCCCTCCACTTT.

The rearrangement joins TRBV7-9 to TRBJ2-1, with 10 bases that match TRBD2. The CDR3 is 16 amino acids. V lost 2 bases, J lost 7 bases, and 8 bases stayed unmatched. The germline CDR1 and CDR2 sequences are SEHNR and FQNEAQ (reference sequence). In DNA, the CDR3 is TGTGCCAGCAGCTTAAGGCCTAGCGGGAGTGATAATGAGCAGTTCTTC. Protein sequence: CASSLRPSGSDNEQFF. Complete variable domain (other parts from reference TRBV7-9 and TRBJ2-1): DTGVSQNPRHKITKRGQNVTFRCDPISEHNRLYWYRQTLGQGPEFLTYFQNEAQLEKSRLLSDRFSAERPKGSFSTLEIQRTEQGDSAMYLCASSLRPSGSDNEQFFGPGTRLTVL.

This chain joins TRBV6-6 and TRBJ2-5; D remains unclear. This CDR3 is built from 15 residues. Germline V gives CDR1 MNHNY, CDR2 SVGAGI (reference sequence). The ends were cut back, 4 bases at V and 1 base at J, with 13 bases in the middle. For the CDR3, the DNA is TGTGCCAGCAGTTCACATCACCCCCGCCAAGAGACCCAGTACTTC. Protein product: CASSSHHPRQETQYF.

The chain combines TRBV27 with TRBJ1-2, with TRBD1 matching over 9 bases. V shed 7 bases, J shed 10 bases, and the junction held 7 bases outside the gene matches. The CDR3 spans 12 residues. In germline, CDR1 is MNHEY, CDR2 SMNVEV (reference sequence). CDR3 DNA sequence: TGTGCCAGCACCCGGGACAGGGTTGACTACACCTTC. Protein: CASTRDRVDYTF.

The rearrangement links TRBV28 to TRBJ1-3; D is uncertain. Germline CDR1 MDHEN, CDR2 SYDVKM. The CDR3 has 13 amino acids. Trimming left V 2 bases short and J 4 bases short, with 6 bases between. The DNA of the CDR3 is TGTGCCAGCAGTTTAAGCAACGGAAACACCATATATTTT. Its translation: CASSLSNGNTIYF.

This clone appeared once. The chain uses TRBV7-8 and TRBJ2-7; possible D gene TRBD2, 5 bases. The CDR3 is made up of 19 amino acids. V was trimmed by 6 bases and J by 4 bases, leaving 31 bases between them. The germline V gene has CDR1 SGHVS and CDR2 FQNEAQ. The CDR3 sequence: CASRKRRIGQNRSGYEQYF. The CDR3 DNA reads TGTGCCAGCAGAAAAAGGAGGATTGGTCAGAACCGCAGCGGTTACGAGCAGTACTTC. Complete variable domain (other parts from reference TRBV7-8 and TRBJ2-7): GAGVSQSPRYKVAKRGQDVALRCDPISGHVSLFWYQQALGQGPEFLTYFQNEAQLDKSGLPSDRFFAERPEGSVSTLKIQRTQQEDSAVYLCASRKRRIGQNRSGYEQYFGPGTRLTVT.

The chain couples TRBV10-2 to TRBJ2-1; D is ambiguous. Germline CDR1 is WSHSY and CDR2 is SAAADI. V dropped 5 bases and J dropped 8 bases, with 7 bases sitting between them. The CDR3 length is 11 residues. CDR3 bases: TGCGCCAGCAGTCCAGCATATGAGCAGTTCTTC. Protein: CASSPAYEQFF.

The rearrangement links TRBV19 to TRBJ1-5; 7 nucleotides align to TRBD1. The CDR3 runs 15 residues. Germline-derived CDR1 and CDR2 are LNHDA and SQIVND (reference sequence). The V and J ends lost 11 bases and 3 bases, in that order; junction bases with no gene match: 13. CDR3 residues: CASAPRGQYNQPQHF. The CDR3 nucleotides read TGTGCCTCCGCGCCCCGGGGACAGTACAATCAGCCCCAGCATTTT.

This chain connects TRBV5-4 to TRBJ2-2, with no clear D. The CDR3 consists of 12 residues. Trimming stripped 3 bases from V and 2 bases from J, with 2 bases between. Germline assignment: CDR1 SGHNT and CDR2 YYREEE (reference sequence). In nucleotides, the CDR3 is TGTGCCAGCAGCTCAAACACCGGGGAGCTGTTTTTT. It is translated as CASSSNTGELFF.

This chain joins TRBV6-2 or TRBV6-3 and TRBJ2-4, with TRBD2 matching over 9 bases. With 3 bases clipped from V and 7 bases from J, the junction kept 10 bases outside the gene matches. CDR1 is MNHEY, CDR2 SVGEGT, per germline. The CDR3 is 16 amino acids. The CDR3 sequence: CASSYGGRASRNIQYF. The CDR3 DNA reads TGTGCCAGCAGTTATGGCGGGAGGGCCTCACGGAACATTCAGTACTTC.

The chain couples TRBV20-1 to TRBJ2-1; unclear D gene. The germline V and J ends were trimmed by 3 bases and 8 bases, with 8 bases remaining between them. This CDR3 is 11 amino acids long. CDR1 is DFQATT, CDR2 SNEGSKA, per germline (reference sequence). In DNA, the CDR3 is TGCAGTGCTAGTTTTCTGGATGAGCAGTTCTTC. Protein sequence: CSASFLDEQFF.

V usage is TRBV30 and J usage is TRBJ1-4; the D gene is possibly TRBD1 (5 bases). CDR1 is GTSNPN, CDR2 SVGIG, per germline (reference sequence). This CDR3 region has 22 residues. The V gene lost 4 bases and the J gene lost 4 bases, with 37 bases spanning the gap. In nucleotides, the CDR3 is TGTGCCTGGAAGCTTAGGGGACGGGGCCCCCGACCGGTTAACAGAGATAATGAAAAACTGTTTTTT. Translating gives CAWKLRGRGPRPVNRDNEKLFF.

This rearrangement joins TRBV4-2 to TRBJ2-1; tentatively, D is TRBD1 (5 bases). This CDR3 is built from 16 residues. Deletions cut 2 bases from V and 5 bases from J, with 16 bases between. Germline V CDR1 and CDR2: LGHNA, YNFKEQ. This chain's CDR3 is CASSQLKGRADNEQFF. The CDR3 bases are TGTGCCAGCAGCCAACTCAAGGGCAGGGCTGACAATGAGCAGTTCTTC.

The chain carries TRBV19 and TRBJ2-6; the D gene is possibly TRBD1 (6 bases). V was trimmed by 3 bases and J by 0 bases, leaving 12 bases between them. The CDR3 has 17 amino acids. CDR1 LNHDA and CDR2 SQIVND come from the germline V gene (reference sequence). CDR3: CASSIRGQTSGANVLTF. In DNA form, the CDR3 reads TGTGCCAGTAGTATCCGCGGACAGACCTCTGGGGCCAACGTCCTGACTTTC.